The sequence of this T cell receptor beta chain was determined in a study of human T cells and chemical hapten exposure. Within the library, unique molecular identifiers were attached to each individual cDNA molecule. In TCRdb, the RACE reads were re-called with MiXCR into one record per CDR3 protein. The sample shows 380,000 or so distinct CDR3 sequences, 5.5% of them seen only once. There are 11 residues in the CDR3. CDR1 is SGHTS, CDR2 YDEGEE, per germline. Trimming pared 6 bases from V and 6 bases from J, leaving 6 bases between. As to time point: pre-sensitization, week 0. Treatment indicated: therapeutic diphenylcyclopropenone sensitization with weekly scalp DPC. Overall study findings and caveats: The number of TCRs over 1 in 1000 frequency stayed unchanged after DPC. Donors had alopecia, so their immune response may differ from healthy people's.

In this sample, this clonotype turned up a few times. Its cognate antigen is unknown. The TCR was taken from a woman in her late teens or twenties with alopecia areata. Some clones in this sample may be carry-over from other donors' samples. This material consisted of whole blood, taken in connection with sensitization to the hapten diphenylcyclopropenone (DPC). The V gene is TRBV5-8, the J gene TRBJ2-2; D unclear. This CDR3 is CASTLAGELFF. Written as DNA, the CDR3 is TGTGCCAGCACCCTCGCCGGGGAGCTGTTTTTT.